One sample yielded the 9 T cell receptor beta chains listed below, sequenced in a study of blood T cell repertoires in COVID-19 (dated by TCRdb to 2018 to 2020). The receptor library was made with the immunoSEQ multiplex PCR assay. The clones in this table, taken by TCRdb from immuneACCESS, are in-frame only. Not every clone is retained; where verified, under half of the shortfall comes from an unresolved V gene, and the cause of the rest is unknown. The table for this sample lists roughly 100,000 clones; approximately 84% of them were counted only once. 4% to 5.5% of the sample belongs to the ten largest clones. The sample consisted of peripheral blood. All receptors come from a human donor in a cohort sampled during active COVID-19.

This CDR3 is CASSLAITRGRETQYF. CDR3 nucleotides: TGCGCCAGCAGCTTGGCCATTACTAGAGGGAGAGAGACCCAGTACTTC. J is TRBJ2-5 and V is TRBV5-1, with D possibly matching TRBD2 (5 bases). The CDR3 runs to 16 residues. V was trimmed by 0 bases and J by 4 bases, leaving 16 bases between them. CDR1 and CDR2 (germline): SGHRS, YFSETQ.

The genes are TRBV20-1 and TRBJ2-7; 9 bases align to TRBD2. CDR1 is DFQATT and CDR2 is SNEGSKA in the germline V gene (reference sequence). The CDR3 covers 16 residues. V trimming: 3 bases; J trimming: 3 bases; junction bases outside the gene matches: 12. The DNA of the CDR3 is TGCAGTGCTAGTATTTTGAGGCGGGGGGGCGTCTACGAGCAGTACTTC. Protein sequence: CSASILRRGGVYEQYF.

The chain has TRBV7-2 and TRBJ1-2; 10 bases line up with TRBD1. This CDR3 spans 14 amino acids. V shed 6 bases, J shed 6 bases, and the junction held 7 bases outside the gene matches. CDR1 SGHTA and CDR2 FQGNSA come from the germline V gene. CDR3 protein: CASRQPGQGHGYTF. Written as DNA, the CDR3 is TGTGCCAGCAGGCAACCGGGACAGGGGCATGGCTACACCTTC.

The chain carries TRBV6-5 and TRBJ1-1, with D hard to call. The CDR3 is 14 amino acids. Trimming shortened V by 3 bases and J by 7 bases, and 15 bases separated the two germline ends. CDR1 and CDR2 (germline): MNHEY, SVGAGI. CDR3 protein: CASSYDTLMGEAFF. Written as DNA, the CDR3 is TGTGCCAGCAGTTATGACACCTTAATGGGTGAAGCTTTCTTT.

The chain carries TRBV11-3 and TRBJ2-5; TRBD1 might be the D (6 bases). Trimming left V 2 bases short and J 3 bases short, with 10 bases between. Per germline, CDR1 SGHNT and CDR2 YENEEA. The CDR3 sequence is 14 residues long. The CDR3 coding sequence is TGTGCCAGCAGCTTATTGCAGGGGAAAGAGACCCAGTACTTC. It codes for CASSLLQGKETQYF.

This clone has only one observation. The chain couples TRBV5-1 to TRBJ2-1, with 11 nucleotides matching TRBD2. CDR1 and CDR2 (germline): SGHRS, YFSETQ. CDR3 length: 18 residues. The V and J ends lost 4 bases and 3 bases, in that order; junction bases with no gene match: 12. The DNA for the CDR3 is TGCGCCAGCAGCCCAATTCCTAGCGGGGGGCAGCTCTACAATGAGCAGTTCTTC. This encodes CASSPIPSGGQLYNEQFF. Full variable domain (outside the CDR3, taken from reference TRBV5-1 and TRBJ2-1): KAGVTQTPRYLIKTRGQQVTLSCSPISGHRSVSWYQQTPGQGLQFLFEYFSETQRNKGNFPGRFSGRQFSNSRSEMNVSTLELGDSALYLCASSPIPSGGQLYNEQFFGPGTRLTVL.

This chain uses TRBV7-6 with TRBJ2-7; 9 bases fit TRBD1. The CDR3 has 15 amino acids. After removal of 3 bases from V and 2 bases from J, the junction contained 5 bases not matched to a gene. The germline CDR1 and CDR2 sequences are SGHVS and FNYEAQ. CDR3 protein: CASSFTGQGAYEQYF. The CDR3 nucleotides are TGTGCCAGCAGCTTTACGGGACAGGGCGCCTACGAGCAGTACTTC. Using reference TRBV7-6 and TRBJ2-7 for the parts outside the CDR3, the full variable domain is GAGVSQSPRYKVTKRGQDVALRCDPISGHVSLYWYRQALGQGPEFLTYFNYEAQQDKSGLPNDRFSAERPEGSISTLTIQRTEQRDSAMYRCASSFTGQGAYEQYFGPGTRLTVT.

V is TRBV2 and J is TRBJ1-2; D is ambiguous. V lost 6 bases and J 4 bases, leaving 15 bases between the germline ends. CDR1 is SNHLY and CDR2 is FYNNEI in the germline V gene. The CDR3 spans 14 residues. The CDR3 here is CASSSSLRGYGYTF. The CDR3 bases are TGTGCCAGCAGCTCCTCTCTACGGGGCTATGGCTACACCTTC. The complete variable domain, with remaining parts taken from reference TRBV2 and TRBJ1-2, reads EPEVTQTPSHQVTQMGQEVILRCVPISNHLYFYWYRQILGQKVEFLVSFYNNEISEKSEIFDDQFSVERPDGSNFTLKIRSTKLEDSAMYFCASSSSLRGYGYTFGSGTRLTVV.

This clone was seen a few times. This chain joins TRBV7-8 and TRBJ1-4; possibly TRBD1 for D (6 bases). CDR1 and CDR2 from the germline V gene are SGHVS and FQNEAQ. The CDR3 covers 15 residues. Trimming took off 4 bases at V and 8 bases at J, with 17 bases between the two ends. CDR3 in DNA: TGTGCCAGCAGCTCTTACAGGGTGGATTCGGAAAAACTGTTTTTT. Translating it yields CASSSYRVDSEKLFF.